Below, 2 T cell receptor beta chains from the same sample are listed, as sequenced in a study of T cells in localized non-small cell lung cancer. Some clones are missing from TCRdb's copy, which holds only in-frame ones; the method was immunoSEQ multiplex PCR. Altogether approximately 1,400 clones are present, under 30% being singletons, with the ten largest covering approximately 26%. Sequenced here: lung tumor tissue, sampled before any cancer treatment. The receptors shown here come from a male donor at least 60 years old with stage III lung adenocarcinoma.

This clone is medium-sized within its sample. This rearrangement joins TRBV11-3 to TRBJ1-1, with a tentative D call TRBD1 (5 bases). The CDR3 contains 14 residues. Germline CDR1 SGHNT, CDR2 YENEEA. V lost 2 bases and J lost 1, with 8 bases in between. CDR3 protein: CASSLKGENTEAFF. In DNA form, the CDR3 reads TGTGCCAGCAGCTTAAAAGGGGAGAACACTGAAGCTTTCTTT. The full variable domain, with the rest looked up from reference TRBV11-3 and TRBJ1-1, is EAGVVQSPRYKIIEKKQPVAFWCNPISGHNTLYWYLQNLGQGPELLIRYENEEAVDDSQLPKDRFSAERLKGVDSTLKIQPAELGDSAVYLCASSLKGENTEAFFGQGTRLTVV.

The V call is TRBV15, the J call TRBJ2-3; TRBD2 might be the D (6 bases). The germline V and J ends were trimmed by 0 bases and 0 bases, with 10 bases remaining between them. Per germline, CDR1 LNHNV and CDR2 YYDKDF (reference sequence). The CDR3 loop spans 16 amino acids. The CDR3 loop reads CATSRDRGVSTDTQYF. The CDR3 coding sequence is TGTGCCACCAGCAGAGATCGCGGGGTTAGCACAGATACGCAGTATTTT.